The 32 T cell receptor beta chains given below trace back to one sample, sequenced in a study of cytomegalovirus exposure and HLA in healthy donors (dated by TCRdb to 2017 to 2019). The library was made by the immunoSEQ multiplex PCR assay. For the multiplex PCR, a mixture combining 60 forward primers for TCR Vbeta segments and 13 reverse primers for TCR Jbeta segments was used. TCRdb mirrors the immuneACCESS table, restricted to in-frame sequences. Some clones are absent from its copies; in checked studies, under half trace to an unresolved V gene, and the reason for the others is unknown. In this sample's table one finds about 200,000 clones. 0.7% to 0.8% of the sample belongs to the ten largest clones. The sequenced sample consisted of PBMCs. The origin of the receptors is a boy between 10 and 17 years old in good health and CMV-seronegative.

The genes are TRBV5-8 and TRBJ1-2; 10 nucleotides align to TRBD1. Germline-derived CDR1 and CDR2 are SGHTS and YDEGEE. This CDR3 comprises 13 residues. The V segment lost 2 bases and the J segment 10 bases; nucleotides outside the gene matches: 5. This CDR3 is CASSLAGTGVYTF. In DNA, the CDR3 is TGTGCCAGCAGCTTAGCGGGGACAGGGGTCTACACCTTC.

The chain has TRBV19 and TRBJ1-4; TRBD1 matches 9 bases. CDR1 and CDR2 (germline): LNHDA, SQIVND (reference sequence). This CDR3 is built from 15 residues. V dropped 8 bases and J dropped 7; count of bases not matched to a gene: 11. DNA of the CDR3: TGTGCCAGTTACCAAACCGGGACAGGGTCTGAAAAACTGTTTTTT. Amino acid sequence: CASYQTGTGSEKLFF.

This chain uses TRBV5-4 with TRBJ2-7; D possibly corresponds to TRBD2 (6 bases). There are 14 residues in the CDR3. Germline CDR1 SGHNT, CDR2 YYREEE (reference sequence). V lost 4 bases and J 1 base, leaving 12 bases between the germline ends. The CDR3 spells CASSGGRGSYEQYF. CDR3 DNA sequence: TGTGCCAGCAGCGGAGGGAGAGGTTCCTACGAGCAGTACTTC. The full variable domain, its missing parts supplied by reference TRBV5-4 and TRBJ2-7, is ETGVTQSPTHLIKTRGQQVTLRCSSQSGHNTVSWYQQALGQGPQFIFQYYREEENGRGNFPPRFSGLQFPNYSSELNVNALELDDSALYLCASSGGRGSYEQYFGPGTRLTVT.

J is TRBJ2-5 and V is TRBV4-2; TRBD2 matches at 8 bases. Germline trimming cut 2 bases from V and 5 bases from J; bases unmatched to any gene: 10. Germline CDR1 LGHNA, CDR2 YNFKEQ. The CDR3 runs 16 residues. The CDR3 sequence is CASSQLTGGAGETQYF. CDR3 bases: TGTGCCAGCAGCCAATTGACGGGGGGGGCGGGGGAGACCCAGTACTTC.

CDR3 DNA sequence: TGCGCCAGCAGCCACAGACTCCCTGAGACCCAGTACTTC. Its protein product is CASSHRLPETQYF. This chain links TRBV4-1 with TRBJ2-5; D gene unclear. The CDR3 runs to 13 residues. Trimming shortened V by 3 bases and J by 5 bases, and 10 bases separated the two germline ends. From germline, CDR1 is MGHRA and CDR2 YSYEKL.

The rearrangement joins TRBV6-5 to TRBJ1-2; D is undetermined. The ends were cut back, 6 bases at V and 4 bases at J, with 9 bases in the middle. The V gene's germline CDR1 is MNHEY and CDR2 SVGAGI. CDR3 length: 12 residues. This chain's CDR3 is CASSSGIYGYTF. The DNA for the CDR3 is TGTGCCAGCAGCTCGGGAATCTATGGCTACACCTTC.

Here the CDR3 reads CASSITSGGANEQFF. CDR3 sequence (DNA): TGTGCCAGTAGTATAACTAGCGGGGGGGCGAATGAGCAGTTCTTC. The chain combines TRBV19 with TRBJ2-1, with TRBD2 identical over 13 bases. This CDR3 is 15 amino acids long. J was trimmed by 7 bases and V by 2 bases; bases with no gene match: 2. Germline CDR1 and CDR2: LNHDA and SQIVND (reference sequence).

The genes are TRBV2 and TRBJ2-3, with TRBD1 as a possible D gene (6 bases). Germline V gene data show CDR1 as SNHLY and CDR2 as FYNNEI. This CDR3 spans 15 amino acids. Trimming cost V 8 bases and J 4 bases, with 19 bases left between them. CDR3 DNA sequence: TGTGCCAGCGCTCTATTAACAGGGAATCCAGATACGCAGTATTTT. This gives the protein CASALLTGNPDTQYF.

Comment on this clone: A junction end diverges from the germline sequence, so it may reflect a read error. The V gene is TRBV14, the J gene TRBJ1-2; perhaps TRBD1 as D (5 bases). This CDR3 region has 14 residues. Germline-derived CDR1 and CDR2 are SGHDN and FVKESK. The CDR3 is CASSPGHINYGYAF. CDR3 sequence (DNA): TGTGCCAGCAGCCCAGGACACATAAACTATGGCTACGCCTTC.

The V gene is TRBV6-1, the J gene TRBJ1-5; 8 bases map to TRBD1. The germline gives CDR1 MNHNS, CDR2 SASEGT. Trimming took 10 bases from V and 6 from J; bases not matched to a gene: 11. The CDR3 has 14 residues. The CDR3 bases are TGTGCCACTTCCAAGGACAGGGAGGGTCAGCCCCAGCATTTT. This encodes CATSKDREGQPQHF.

The V gene is TRBV7-2, the J gene TRBJ2-7; 7 bases align to TRBD1. Germline V CDR1 and CDR2: SGHTA, FQGNSA. This CDR3 is 14 amino acids long. Trimming removed 5 bases from V and 9 bases from J; junction bases left unmatched: 13. DNA of the CDR3: TGTGCCAGCAGCCCGGGACAGTTGGGGATCGGGCAGTACTTC. Amino acids: CASSPGQLGIGQYF.

The rearrangement uses TRBV7-9 and TRBJ2-5, with D possibly being TRBD1 (5 bases). V lost 3 bases and J 5 bases, leaving 19 bases between the germline ends. CDR1 and CDR2 from the germline V gene are SEHNR and FQNEAQ (reference sequence). This CDR3 has 16 amino acids. The CDR3 coding sequence is TGTGCCAGCAGCTTTCTTATGGGGCAGGGTGGGGAGACCCAGTACTTC. Its translation is CASSFLMGQGGETQYF. The full variable domain, completed using reference TRBV7-9 and TRBJ2-5, is DTGVSQNPRHKITKRGQNVTFRCDPISEHNRLYWYRQTLGQGPEFLTYFQNEAQLEKSRLLSDRFSAERPKGSFSTLEIQRTEQGDSAMYLCASSFLMGQGGETQYFGPGTRLLVL.

V is TRBV19 and J is TRBJ1-5; D gene unclear. CDR1 and CDR2 from the germline V gene are LNHDA and SQIVND (reference sequence). V was clipped by 5 bases and J by 7 bases, with 18 bases between them. This CDR3 has 15 amino acids. The CDR3 protein is CASSPRERPGQPQHF. The CDR3 DNA is TGTGCCAGTAGTCCCCGGGAGAGGCCGGGGCAGCCCCAGCATTTT.

This chain connects TRBV12-5 to TRBJ2-7; TRBD2 might be the D (6 bases). Germline CDR1 and CDR2: LGHNT and FRNRAP. The CDR3 totals 14 residues. With 1 base removed from V and 0 bases from J, the gap between germline ends came to 7 bases. CDR3 sequence (DNA): TGTGCTAGTGGTTTGGACGGGAGCTCCTACGAGCAGTACTTC. Translating gives CASGLDGSSYEQYF.

J is TRBJ1-4 and V is TRBV5-1, with D uncertain. The CDR3 loop spans 13 amino acids. The ends were cut back, 7 bases at V and 7 bases at J, with 14 bases in the middle. Per the germline V gene, CDR1 is SGHRS and CDR2 is YFSETQ. For the CDR3, the DNA is TGCGCCAGCCCACTGGAGCTATGTGAAAAACTGTTTTTT. It is translated as CASPLELCEKLFF.

The rearrangement uses TRBV10-3 and TRBJ1-2; D is possibly TRBD1 (6 bases). V lost 3 bases to trimming and J lost 8 bases, with 19 bases between them. CDR3 length: 15 amino acids. Per germline, CDR1 ENHRY and CDR2 SYGVKD. CDR3 protein: CAISEGYRVSGGYTF. DNA of the CDR3: TGTGCCATCAGTGAAGGTTACAGGGTCAGTGGCGGCTACACCTTC.

V and J are TRBV9 and TRBJ1-3; possibly TRBD1 for D (6 bases). The ends were cut back, 5 bases at V and 0 bases at J, with 12 bases in the middle. The CDR3 has 15 residues. The germline CDR1 and CDR2 sequences are SGDLS and YYNGEE. This CDR3 reads CASSLGAFSGNTIYF. The CDR3 coding sequence is TGTGCCAGCAGTTTGGGGGCGTTCTCTGGAAACACCATATATTTT.

The chain couples TRBV7-3 to TRBJ2-3, with D tentatively TRBD2 (5 bases). The V end lost 5 bases, the J end lost 0 bases, and 12 bases lay between the germline ends. The germline V gene encodes CDR1 SGHTA and CDR2 FQGTGA. The CDR3 loop spans 15 amino acids. Here the CDR3 DNA reads TGTGCCAGCAGCCCCATCGGGGAGAGCACAGATACGCAGTATTTT. This gives the protein CASSPIGESTDTQYF.

The chain recombines TRBV4-1 with TRBJ1-5, with a possible D match to TRBD1 (5 bases). V was clipped by 1 base and J by 0 bases, with 13 bases between them. Germline CDR1 is MGHRA and CDR2 is YSYEKL. CDR3 size: 17 residues. The CDR3 nucleotides are TGCGCCAGCAGCCAAGCCCAAGGGGCCTATAGCAATCAGCCCCAGCATTTT. It specifies CASSQAQGAYSNQPQHF.

V and J are TRBV7-2 and TRBJ1-5; 8 positions agree with TRBD1. The CDR3 extends over 14 amino acids. J gave up 6 bases and V 4 bases, and 5 bases lay outside the gene matches. Germline V lookup: CDR1 SGHTA, CDR2 FQGNSA. The CDR3 bases are TGTGCCAGCAGCTCTGCAGGGGGCTCTCAGCCCCAGCATTTT. Its translation is CASSSAGGSQPQHF.

V gene TRBV6-1 combines with J gene TRBJ1-3; D is perhaps TRBD1 (5 bases). Trimming took off 4 bases at V and 0 bases at J, with 13 bases between the two ends. Germline V gives CDR1 MNHNS, CDR2 SASEGT. The CDR3 has 16 amino acids. CDR3 DNA: TGTGCCAGCAGTGTCGGGGACTTGTTCTCTGGAAACACCATATATTTT. Translation gives CASSVGDLFSGNTIYF.

This sequence joins TRBV27 and TRBJ2-1, with D possibly matching TRBD2 (5 bases). CDR3 length equals 17 residues. Trimming removed 4 bases from V and 4 bases from J, with 20 bases in between. Germline V lookup: CDR1 MNHEY, CDR2 SMNVEV (reference sequence). The CDR3 loop is CASSWETGSPSYNEQFF. The CDR3 DNA follows: TGTGCCAGCAGTTGGGAGACTGGATCTCCCTCATACAATGAGCAGTTCTTC.

The V call is TRBV5-4, the J call TRBJ2-7; the match to TRBD1 covers 10 bases. With V trimmed by 0 bases and J by 6 bases, 3 bases remained unmatched. This CDR3 contains 14 residues. Per the germline V gene, CDR1 is SGHNT and CDR2 is YYREEE (reference sequence). CDR3 nucleotides: TGTGCCAGCAGCTTGGGACAGGGGGCTATCGAGCAGTACTTC. Its translation: CASSLGQGAIEQYF. Full variable domain (rest looked up from reference TRBV5-4 and TRBJ2-7): ETGVTQSPTHLIKTRGQQVTLRCSSQSGHNTVSWYQQALGQGPQFIFQYYREEENGRGNFPPRFSGLQFPNYSSELNVNALELDDSALYLCASSLGQGAIEQYFGPGTRLTVT.

The chain links TRBV11-2 to TRBJ2-7; 11 bases map to TRBD2. Unmatched junction bases numbered 2, after V lost 1 base and J lost 0 bases. This CDR3 spans 16 amino acids. In germline, CDR1 is SGHAT, CDR2 FQNNGV. The CDR3 coding sequence is TGTGCCAGCAGCTTAGCTAGCGGGGGGAGCTCCTACGAGCAGTACTTC. It encodes CASSLASGGSSYEQYF.

The chain links TRBV28 to TRBJ1-5; D may be TRBD1 (5 bases). There are 15 residues in the CDR3. Germline V gene lookup returns CDR1 MDHEN and CDR2 SYDVKM. With 7 bases removed from V and 6 bases from J, the gap between germline ends came to 19 bases. CDR3 bases: TGTGCCAGCACCCCACGGTATAGGGGCCCTCAGCCCCAGCATTTT. It specifies CASTPRYRGPQPQHF.

The gene calls are TRBV30 and TRBJ2-2; 11 bases line up with TRBD2. CDR3 length: 16 amino acids. Germline loops: CDR1 GTSNPN, CDR2 SVGIG (reference sequence). V lost 4 bases, J lost 2 bases, and 6 bases stayed unmatched. This CDR3 is CAWTITSGGNTGELFF. Here the CDR3 DNA reads TGTGCCTGGACTATAACTAGCGGGGGTAACACCGGGGAGCTGTTTTTT.

The rearrangement uses TRBV4-2 and TRBJ1-1; a weak D match, TRBD1 (6 bases). The CDR3 is made up of 13 amino acids. Trimming left V 1 base short and J 6 bases short, with 9 bases between. Germline V gives CDR1 LGHNA, CDR2 YNFKEQ. CDR3 protein: CASSQATGSEAFF. CDR3 DNA: TGTGCCAGCAGCCAAGCGACAGGCTCTGAAGCTTTCTTT.

This rearrangement joins TRBV30 to TRBJ2-3; D gene unclear. Trimming removed 1 base from V and 2 bases from J, with 10 bases in between. CDR1 and CDR2 from the germline V gene are GTSNPN and SVGIG (reference sequence). This CDR3 is built from 14 residues. As DNA, the CDR3 is TGTGCCTGGAGTGACCTCGGAGTCACAGATACGCAGTATTTT. As protein: CAWSDLGVTDTQYF.

The rearrangement uses TRBV7-3 and TRBJ2-7; D possibly corresponds to TRBD1 (5 bases). Germline CDR1 and CDR2: SGHTA and FQGTGA. This CDR3 comprises 13 residues. V was trimmed by 5 bases and J by 5 bases, leaving 13 bases between them. This CDR3 reads CASSLSPRDEQYF. The CDR3 nucleotides are TGTGCCAGCAGCCTTAGCCCCAGGGACGAGCAGTACTTC. Based on the CDR3 plus reference TRBV7-3 and TRBJ2-7, the full variable domain is GAGVSQTPSNKVTEKGKYVELRCDPISGHTALYWYRQSLGQGPEFLIYFQGTGAADDSGLPNDRFFAVRPEGSVSTLKIQRTERGDSAVYLCASSLSPRDEQYFGPGTRLTVT.

Note on this clone: One end of the junction does not line up with germline, which may come from a read error. The rearrangement uses TRBV5-6 and TRBJ1-2; TRBD1 matches at 7 bases. Germline V gene lookup returns CDR1 SGHDT and CDR2 YYEEEE. The CDR3 spans 12 residues. The CDR3 reads CASSSFTGDSIF. The CDR3 DNA follows: TGTGCCAGCAGCTCGTTCACTGGGGACAGTATCTTC.

This chain uses TRBV7-2 with TRBJ2-1; no clear D gene. The CDR3 runs 11 residues. V lost 5 bases to trimming and J lost 4 bases, with 3 bases between them. Germline lookup yields CDR1 SGHTA and CDR2 FQGNSA. The CDR3 loop is CASSPYNEQFF. The DNA of the CDR3 is TGTGCCAGCAGCCCTTACAATGAGCAGTTCTTC. The full variable domain, completed using reference TRBV7-2 and TRBJ2-1, is GAGVSQSPSNKVTEKGKDVELRCDPISGHTALYWYRQSLGQGLEFLIYFQGNSAPDKSGLPSDRFSAERTGGSVSTLTIQRTQQEDSAVYLCASSPYNEQFFGPGTRLTVL.

The rearrangement uses TRBV9 and TRBJ2-1; D is possibly TRBD2 (6 bases). This CDR3 has 14 amino acids. Trimming pared 3 bases from V and 5 bases from J, leaving 12 bases between. Germline V gene data show CDR1 as SGDLS and CDR2 as YYNGEE. The CDR3 sequence is CASSAPPGDNEQFF. CDR3 coding DNA: TGTGCCAGCAGCGCCCCCCCGGGGGACAATGAGCAGTTCTTC.